This TCR beta chain was identified in a study of glioma-infiltrating T cells after dendritic cell vaccination. The CDR3 is 14 amino acids. With V trimmed by 7 bases and J by 1 base, 6 bases remained unmatched. Germline V CDR1 and CDR2: LNHDA, SQIVND (reference sequence). This table comes from immunoSEQ multiplex PCR, and its TCRdb copy is limited to in-frame clones, with some not included. The data show tens of thousands of clones, around 90% seen once. V gene TRBV19 combines with J gene TRBJ2-7; the match to TRBD1 covers 8 bases. Sequencing was performed on blood, taken before dendritic cell vaccination. The sequence derives from a human donor with glioblastoma. The CDR3 loop is CASNRRDRSYEQYF. In nucleotides, the CDR3 is TGTGCCAGTAACCGCAGGGACAGGTCCTACGAGCAGTACTTC.